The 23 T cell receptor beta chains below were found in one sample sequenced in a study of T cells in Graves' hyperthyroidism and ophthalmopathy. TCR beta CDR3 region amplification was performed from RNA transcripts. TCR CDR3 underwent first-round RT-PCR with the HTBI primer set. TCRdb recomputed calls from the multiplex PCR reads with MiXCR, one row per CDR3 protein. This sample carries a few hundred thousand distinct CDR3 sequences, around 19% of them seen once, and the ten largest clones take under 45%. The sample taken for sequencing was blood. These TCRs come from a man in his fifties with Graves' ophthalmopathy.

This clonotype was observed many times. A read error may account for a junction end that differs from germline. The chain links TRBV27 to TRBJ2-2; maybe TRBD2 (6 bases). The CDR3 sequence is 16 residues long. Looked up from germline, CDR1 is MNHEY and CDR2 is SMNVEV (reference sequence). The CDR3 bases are TGTGCCAGCACTTTATCTCGGGACTCGAACACCGGGGAGCTGTTTTTT. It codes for CASTLSRDSNTGELFF.

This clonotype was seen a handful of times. CDR3 amino acids: CASSSWTGSYNSPLHF. The CDR3 nucleotides are TGTGCCAGCAGCTCATGGACAGGCTCCTATAATTCACCCCTCCACTTT. The rearrangement links TRBV5-5 to TRBJ1-6; 7 bases align to TRBD1. The CDR3 sequence is 16 residues long. Germline assignment: CDR1 SGHKS and CDR2 YYEKEE (reference sequence). V trimming: 3 bases; J trimming: 0 bases; junction bases outside the gene matches: 3.

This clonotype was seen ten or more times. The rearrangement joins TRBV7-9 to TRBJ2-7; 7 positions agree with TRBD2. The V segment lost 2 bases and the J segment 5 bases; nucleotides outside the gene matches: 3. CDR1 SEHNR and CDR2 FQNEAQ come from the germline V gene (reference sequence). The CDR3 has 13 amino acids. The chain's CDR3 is CASSLWDYHEQYF. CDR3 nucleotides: TGTGCCAGCAGCTTATGGGACTACCACGAGCAGTACTTC. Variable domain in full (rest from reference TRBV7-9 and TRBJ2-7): DTGVSQNPRHKITKRGQNVTFRCDPISEHNRLYWYRQTLGQGPEFLTYFQNEAQLEKSRLLSDRFSAERPKGSFSTLEIQRTEQGDSAMYLCASSLWDYHEQYFGPGTRLTVT.

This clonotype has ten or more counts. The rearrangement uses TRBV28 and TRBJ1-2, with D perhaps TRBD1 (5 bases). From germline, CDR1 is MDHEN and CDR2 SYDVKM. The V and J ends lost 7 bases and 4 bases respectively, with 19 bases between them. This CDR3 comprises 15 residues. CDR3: CASTGMGERGYGYTF. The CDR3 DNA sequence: TGTGCCAGCACCGGGATGGGGGAGAGAGGCTATGGCTACACCTTC.

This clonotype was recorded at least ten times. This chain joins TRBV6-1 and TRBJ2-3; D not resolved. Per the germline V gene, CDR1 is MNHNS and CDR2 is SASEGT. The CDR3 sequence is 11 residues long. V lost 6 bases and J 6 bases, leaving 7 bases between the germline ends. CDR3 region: CASRNGDTQYF. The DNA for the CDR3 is TGTGCCAGCAGAAATGGGGATACGCAGTATTTT.

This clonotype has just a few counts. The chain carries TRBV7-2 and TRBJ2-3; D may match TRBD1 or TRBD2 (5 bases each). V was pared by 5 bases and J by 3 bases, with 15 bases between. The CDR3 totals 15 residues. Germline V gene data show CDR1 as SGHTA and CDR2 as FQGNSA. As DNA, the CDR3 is TGTGCCAGCAGCCCAGGGACCGTTAGAACAGATACGCAGTATTTT. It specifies CASSPGTVRTDTQYF.

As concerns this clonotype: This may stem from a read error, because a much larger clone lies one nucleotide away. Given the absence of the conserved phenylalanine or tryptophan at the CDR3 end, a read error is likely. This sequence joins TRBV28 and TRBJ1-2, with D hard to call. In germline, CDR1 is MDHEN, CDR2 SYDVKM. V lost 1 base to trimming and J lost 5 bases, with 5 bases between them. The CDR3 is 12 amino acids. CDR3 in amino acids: CASSLLGYGYTL. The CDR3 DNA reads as TGTGCCAGCAGTTTATTGGGGTATGGCTACACCCTC.

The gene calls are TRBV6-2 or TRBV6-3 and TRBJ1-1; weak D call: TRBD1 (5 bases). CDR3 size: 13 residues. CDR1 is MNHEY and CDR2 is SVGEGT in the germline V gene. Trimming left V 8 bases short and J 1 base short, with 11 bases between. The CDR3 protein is CASLRRGNTEAFF. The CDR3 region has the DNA TGTGCCAGCCTACGGAGGGGGAACACTGAAGCTTTCTTT.

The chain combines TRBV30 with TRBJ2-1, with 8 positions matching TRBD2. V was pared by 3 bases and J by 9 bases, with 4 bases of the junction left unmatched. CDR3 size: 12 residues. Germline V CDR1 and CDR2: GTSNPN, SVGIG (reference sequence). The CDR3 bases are TGTGCCTGGAGCGCCGGGAGGGGTGAGCAGTTCTTC. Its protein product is CAWSAGRGEQFF.

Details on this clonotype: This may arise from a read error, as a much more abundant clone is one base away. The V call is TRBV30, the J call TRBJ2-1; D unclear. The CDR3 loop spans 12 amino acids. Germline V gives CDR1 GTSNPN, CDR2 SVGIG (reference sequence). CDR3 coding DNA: TGTGCCTGGACGTACAGCGACAATGTGCAGTTCTTC. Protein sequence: CAWTYSDNVQFF.

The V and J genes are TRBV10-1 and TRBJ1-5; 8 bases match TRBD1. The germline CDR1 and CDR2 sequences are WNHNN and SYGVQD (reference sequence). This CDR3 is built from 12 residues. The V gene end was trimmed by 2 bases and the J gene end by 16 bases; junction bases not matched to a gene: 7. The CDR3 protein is CASSEDRGPLHF. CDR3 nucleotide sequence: TGCGCCAGCAGTGAGGACAGGGGCCCGTTACATTTT.

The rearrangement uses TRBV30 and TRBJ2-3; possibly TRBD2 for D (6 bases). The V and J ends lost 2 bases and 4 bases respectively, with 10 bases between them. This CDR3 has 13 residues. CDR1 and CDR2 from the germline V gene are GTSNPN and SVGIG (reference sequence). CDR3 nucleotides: TGTGCCTGGAGTACGGGAGAAGCAGATACGCAGTATTTT. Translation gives CAWSTGEADTQYF.

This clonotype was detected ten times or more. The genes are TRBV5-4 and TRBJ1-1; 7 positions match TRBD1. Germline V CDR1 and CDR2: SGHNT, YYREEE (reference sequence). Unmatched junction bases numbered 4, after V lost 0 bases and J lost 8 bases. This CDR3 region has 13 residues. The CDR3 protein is CASSLALQGEAFF. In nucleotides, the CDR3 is TGTGCCAGCAGCTTGGCCCTACAGGGGGAAGCTTTCTTT.

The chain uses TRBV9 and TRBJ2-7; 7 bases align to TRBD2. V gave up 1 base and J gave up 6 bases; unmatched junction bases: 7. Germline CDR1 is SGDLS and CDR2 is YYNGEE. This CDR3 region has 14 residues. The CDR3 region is CASSVSGNTCEQYF. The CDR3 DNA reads TGTGCCAGCAGCGTAAGCGGGAATACCTGCGAGCAGTACTTC. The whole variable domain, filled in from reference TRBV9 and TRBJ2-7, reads DSGVTQTPKHLITATGQRVTLRCSPRSGDLSVYWYQQSLDQGLQFLIQYYNGEERAKGNILERFSAQQFPDLHSELNLSSLELGDSALYFCASSVSGNTCEQYFGPGTRLTVT.

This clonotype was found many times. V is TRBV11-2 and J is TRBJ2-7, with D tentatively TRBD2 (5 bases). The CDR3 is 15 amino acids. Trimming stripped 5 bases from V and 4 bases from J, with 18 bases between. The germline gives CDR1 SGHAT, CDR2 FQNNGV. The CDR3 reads CASSRKGGFEYEQYF. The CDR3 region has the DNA TGTGCCAGCAGCCGGAAGGGCGGGTTCGAGTACGAGCAGTACTTC.

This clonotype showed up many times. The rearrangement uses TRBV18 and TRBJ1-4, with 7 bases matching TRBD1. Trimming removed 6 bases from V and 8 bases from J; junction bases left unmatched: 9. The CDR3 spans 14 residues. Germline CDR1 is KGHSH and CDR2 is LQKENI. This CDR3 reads CASSPDRREEKLFF. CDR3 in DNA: TGTGCCAGCTCCCCGGACAGGAGAGAGGAAAAACTGTTTTTT. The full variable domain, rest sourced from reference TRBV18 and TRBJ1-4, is NAGVMQNPRHLVRRRGQEARLRCSPMKGHSHVYWYRQLPEEGLKFMVYLQKENIIDESGMPKERFSAEFPKEGPSILRIQQVVRGDSAAYFCASSPDRREEKLFFGSGTQLSVL.

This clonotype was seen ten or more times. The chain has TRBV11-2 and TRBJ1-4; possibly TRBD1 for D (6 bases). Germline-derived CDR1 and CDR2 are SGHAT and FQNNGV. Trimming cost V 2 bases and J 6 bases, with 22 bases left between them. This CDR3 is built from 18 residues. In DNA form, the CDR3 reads TGTGCCAGCAGCTTATCGGAGACAGGTTTTTCACCTGATGAAAAACTGTTTTTT. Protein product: CASSLSETGFSPDEKLFF. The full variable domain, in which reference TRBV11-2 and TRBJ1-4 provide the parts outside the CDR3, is EAGVAQSPRYKIIEKRQSVAFWCNPISGHATLYWYQQILGQGPKLLIQFQNNGVVDDSQLPKDRFSAERLKGVDSTLKIQPAKLEDSAVYLCASSLSETGFSPDEKLFFGSGTQLSVL.

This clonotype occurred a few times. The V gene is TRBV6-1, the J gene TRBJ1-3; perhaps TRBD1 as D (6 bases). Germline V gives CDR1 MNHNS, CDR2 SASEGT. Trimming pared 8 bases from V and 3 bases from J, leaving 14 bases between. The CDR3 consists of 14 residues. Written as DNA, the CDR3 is TGTGCCAGCGGGGAACAGGGCCTTGGAAACACCATATATTTT. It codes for CASGEQGLGNTIYF.

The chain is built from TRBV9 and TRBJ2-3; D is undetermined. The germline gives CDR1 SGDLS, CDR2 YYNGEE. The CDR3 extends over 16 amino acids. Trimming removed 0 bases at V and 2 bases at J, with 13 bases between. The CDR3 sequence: CASSVVWAGNTDTQYF. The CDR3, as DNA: TGTGCCAGCAGCGTAGTTTGGGCAGGAAACACAGATACGCAGTATTTT.

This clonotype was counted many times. The CDR3 spells CASSETAGNQPQHF. CDR3 DNA sequence: TGTGCCAGCAGTGAAACGGCAGGGAATCAGCCCCAGCATTTT. The V and J genes are TRBV2 and TRBJ1-5, with D perhaps TRBD1 (5 bases). Germline loops: CDR1 SNHLY, CDR2 FYNNEI. Between the trimmed V and J ends, which lost 2 bases and 4 bases, there was a span of 9 bases. The CDR3 has 14 residues. Together with reference TRBV2 and TRBJ1-5, the CDR3 gives the full variable domain: EPEVTQTPSHQVTQMGQEVILRCVPISNHLYFYWYRQILGQKVEFLVSFYNNEISEKSEIFDDQFSVERPDGSNFTLKIRSTKLEDSAMYFCASSETAGNQPQHFGDGTRLSIL.

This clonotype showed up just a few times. CDR3 sequence: CASISGTIYEQYF. Here the CDR3 DNA reads TGTGCCAGCATCAGCGGGACCATATACGAGCAGTACTTC. The chain carries TRBV6-1 and TRBJ2-7; 7 bases align to TRBD2. The CDR3 has 13 residues. Trimming removed 7 bases from V and 4 bases from J; junction bases left unmatched: 7. Germline V gives CDR1 MNHNS, CDR2 SASEGT.

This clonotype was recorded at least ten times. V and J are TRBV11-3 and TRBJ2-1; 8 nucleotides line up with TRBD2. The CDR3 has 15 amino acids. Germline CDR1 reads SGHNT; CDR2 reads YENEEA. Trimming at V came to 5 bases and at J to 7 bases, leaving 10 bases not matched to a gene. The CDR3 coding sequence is TGTGCCAGCAGCCCAGGAGGGACTAGTAGGAATGAGCAGTTCTTC. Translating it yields CASSPGGTSRNEQFF.

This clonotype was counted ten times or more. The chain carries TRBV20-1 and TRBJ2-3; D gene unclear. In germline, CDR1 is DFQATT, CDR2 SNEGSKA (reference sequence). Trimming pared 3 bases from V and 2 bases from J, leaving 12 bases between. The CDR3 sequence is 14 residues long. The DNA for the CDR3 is TGCAGTGCTAGGGTTCGGCTTAACACAGATACGCAGTATTTT. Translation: CSARVRLNTDTQYF.